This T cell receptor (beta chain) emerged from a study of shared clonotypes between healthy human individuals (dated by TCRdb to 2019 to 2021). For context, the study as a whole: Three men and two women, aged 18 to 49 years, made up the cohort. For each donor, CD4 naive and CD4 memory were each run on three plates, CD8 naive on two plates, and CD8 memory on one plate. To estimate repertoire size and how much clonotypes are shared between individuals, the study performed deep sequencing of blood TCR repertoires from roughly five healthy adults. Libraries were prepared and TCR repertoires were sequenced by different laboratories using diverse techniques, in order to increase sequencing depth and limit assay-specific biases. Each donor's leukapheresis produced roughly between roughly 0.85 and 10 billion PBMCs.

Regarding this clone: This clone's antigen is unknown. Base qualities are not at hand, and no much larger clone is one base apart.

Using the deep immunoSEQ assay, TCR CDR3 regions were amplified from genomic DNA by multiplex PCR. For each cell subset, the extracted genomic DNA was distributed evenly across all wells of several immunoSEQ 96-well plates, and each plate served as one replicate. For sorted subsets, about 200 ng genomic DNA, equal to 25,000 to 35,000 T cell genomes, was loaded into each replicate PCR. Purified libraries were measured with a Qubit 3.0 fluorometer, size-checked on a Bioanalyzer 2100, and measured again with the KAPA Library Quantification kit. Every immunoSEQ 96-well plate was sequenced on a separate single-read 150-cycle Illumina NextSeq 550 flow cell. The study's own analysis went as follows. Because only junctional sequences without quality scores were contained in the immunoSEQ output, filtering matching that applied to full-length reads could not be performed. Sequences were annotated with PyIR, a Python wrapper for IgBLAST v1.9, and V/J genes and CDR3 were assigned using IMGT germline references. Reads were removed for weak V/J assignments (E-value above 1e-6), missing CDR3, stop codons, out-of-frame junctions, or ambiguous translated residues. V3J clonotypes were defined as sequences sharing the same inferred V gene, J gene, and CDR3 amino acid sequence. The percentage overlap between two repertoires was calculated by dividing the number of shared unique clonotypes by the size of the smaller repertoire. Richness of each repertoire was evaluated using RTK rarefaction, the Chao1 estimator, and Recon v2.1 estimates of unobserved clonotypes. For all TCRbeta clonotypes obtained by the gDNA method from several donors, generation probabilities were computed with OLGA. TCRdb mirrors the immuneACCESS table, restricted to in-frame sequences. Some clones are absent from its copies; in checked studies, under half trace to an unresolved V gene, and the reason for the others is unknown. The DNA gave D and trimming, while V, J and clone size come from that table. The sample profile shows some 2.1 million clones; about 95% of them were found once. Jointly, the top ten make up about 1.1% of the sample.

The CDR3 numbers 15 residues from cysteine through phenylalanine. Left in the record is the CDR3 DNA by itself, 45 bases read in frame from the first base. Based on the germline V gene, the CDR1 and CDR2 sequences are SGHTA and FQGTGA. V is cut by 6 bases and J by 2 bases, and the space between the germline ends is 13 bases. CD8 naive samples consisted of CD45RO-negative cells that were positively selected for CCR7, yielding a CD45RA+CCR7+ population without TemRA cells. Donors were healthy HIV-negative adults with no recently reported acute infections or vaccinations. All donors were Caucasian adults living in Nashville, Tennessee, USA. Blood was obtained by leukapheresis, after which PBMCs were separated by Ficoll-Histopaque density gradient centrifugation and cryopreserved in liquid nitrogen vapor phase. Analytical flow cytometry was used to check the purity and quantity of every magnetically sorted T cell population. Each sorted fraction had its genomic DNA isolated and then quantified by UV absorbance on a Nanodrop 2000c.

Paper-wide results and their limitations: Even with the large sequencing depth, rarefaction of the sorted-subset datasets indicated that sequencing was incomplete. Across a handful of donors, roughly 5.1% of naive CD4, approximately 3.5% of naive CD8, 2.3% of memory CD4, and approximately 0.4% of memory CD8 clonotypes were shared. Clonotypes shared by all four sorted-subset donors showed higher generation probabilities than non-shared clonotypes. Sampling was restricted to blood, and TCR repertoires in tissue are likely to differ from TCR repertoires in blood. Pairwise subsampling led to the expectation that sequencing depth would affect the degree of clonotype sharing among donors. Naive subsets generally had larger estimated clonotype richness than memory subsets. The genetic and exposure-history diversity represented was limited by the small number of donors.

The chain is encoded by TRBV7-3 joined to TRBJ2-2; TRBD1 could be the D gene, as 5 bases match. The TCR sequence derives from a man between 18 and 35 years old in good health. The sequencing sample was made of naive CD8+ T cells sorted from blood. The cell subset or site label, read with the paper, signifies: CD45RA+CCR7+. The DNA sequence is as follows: TGTGCCAGCAGTCCTGACAGCCTCAACACCGGGGAGCTGTTTTTT. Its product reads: CASSPDSLNTGELFF.